This TCR beta chain was identified during a study of tumor and adjacent non-tumor tissue in lung cancer (dated by TCRdb to 2016 to 2019). About the study as a whole: Patients with adenocarcinoma (approximately 13), squamous cell carcinoma (2) and small cell lung cancer (1) were included in the cohort. Ages among the roughly 15 patients ranged from about 30 to 80 years, there were 10 men and 5 women, and disease was at TNM stage I to III. Sequencing produced roughly 130 million productive TCRbeta reads in total, an average of about 4.5 million reads per sample. The study compared bulk TCRbeta repertoires from lung tumor tissue and matched distant non-tumor lung tissue of under 16 lung cancer patients. TCRbeta CDR3 sequencing was performed on around 30 paired specimens, with one tumor sample and one normal lung sample collected per patient.

Library construction relied on multiplex PCR. Sequencing used an Illumina HiSeq 2500. TCRbeta libraries were constructed through three rounds of nested PCR with primers (Table S4) according to protocols modified from ARM-PCR. PCR products of 200-500 bp were gel-excised and purified with the QIAquick gel extraction kit before sequencing. The paper's processing steps were these. Reads were cleaned with Trimmomatic, merged with FLASH into complete CDR3 sequences, and assigned to V(D)J germline segments with MiTCR. Clonal diversity was calculated as the inverse Simpson's index using VDJtools. A read counted as productive if the sequence was in-frame and lacked a premature stop codon. Using fastp trimming at Q25 and MiXCR clonotype assembly, TCRdb reanalyzed the public sequencing data and kept in-frame beta chains. When rows share a CDR3 protein, they turn into one entry using the most common DNA and genes. The authors' filters were not applied to this entry. Counted in this sample were around 200,000 distinct CDR3 sequences; 71% of them appeared once. The ten biggest clones cover 20% to 25% of the sample.

Broader findings and caveats from the paper: Tumor tissue showed significantly higher TCR diversity (inverse Simpson) than normal lung tissue, at 431.37 vs 166.20 (P = 0.0075, Mann-Whitney U test). The sequencing platform is not named in the methods, and unique molecular identifiers are not mentioned. The top 100 clones made up a significantly larger cumulative share of the repertoire in normal lung than in tumor tissue. Younger patients had significantly higher TCR diversity, and higher tumor TCR diversity was associated with shorter overall and disease-free survival. Peripheral blood was not sequenced, so blood TCRbeta repertoires were not examined in the lung cancer patients of the study. The cohort had only about 14 patients, and the authors noted that larger samples and more detailed clinical data are needed.

RNA was isolated from bulk, unsorted tissue, and RNA quality was assessed with a NanoDrop ND-1000 and an Agilent 2100. The donors were newly diagnosed lung cancer patients admitted for thoracic surgery in China from August to November 2014 who had not received prior chemotherapy. Patients with previous radiotherapy or chemotherapy, or with another concurrent cancer, were excluded from the study. Surgical tissue pieces of about 1-2 cm3 were preserved in RNAlater solution and were kept at -80 degrees C until use. As regards this clonotype: What antigen it recognizes has not been identified. Per-base qualities were not stored, and no clone one base away is much larger.

Sequencing was performed on lung tumor tissue. The TCR originated in a man aged 55 to 70 with non-small cell lung cancer.

The CDR3 sequence is CASSSRGTGGYRARELFF. The bases read TGTGCCAGCAGCTCCCGAGGAACGGGAGGATACAGAGCCCGGGAGCTGTTTTTT. The sequence links TRBV11-3 to TRBJ2-2; 7 of the junction bases match TRBD2. V is pruned by 4 bases and J by 9 bases, leaving 20 bases of the junction without a gene match. Taken from cysteine to phenylalanine, the CDR3 has 18 residues. The DNA shown is the 54-base CDR3, in frame from base 1. CDR1 is given as SGHNT and CDR2 as YENEEA, both from the germline V gene.